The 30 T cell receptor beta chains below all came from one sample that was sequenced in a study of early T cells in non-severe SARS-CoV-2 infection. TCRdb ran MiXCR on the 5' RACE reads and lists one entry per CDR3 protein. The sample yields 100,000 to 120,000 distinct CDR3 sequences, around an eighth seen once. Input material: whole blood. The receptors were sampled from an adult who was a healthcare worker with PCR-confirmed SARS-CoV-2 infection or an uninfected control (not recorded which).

CDR3 loop: CASSRQGPNYGYTF. The CDR3 DNA sequence: TGTGCCAGTAGTAGACAGGGACCCAACTATGGCTACACCTTC. V usage is TRBV19 and J usage is TRBJ1-2; 7 positions match TRBD1. After removal of 4 bases from V and 2 bases from J, the junction contained 4 bases not matched to a gene. This CDR3 contains 14 residues. CDR1 and CDR2 from the germline V gene are LNHDA and SQIVND (reference sequence). The entire variable domain, with the rest obtained from reference TRBV19 and TRBJ1-2, is as follows: DGGITQSPKYLFRKEGQNVTLSCEQNLNHDAMYWYRQDPGQGLRLIYYSQIVNDFQKGDIAEGYSVSREKKESFPLTVTSAQKNPTAFYLCASSRQGPNYGYTFGSGTRLTVV.

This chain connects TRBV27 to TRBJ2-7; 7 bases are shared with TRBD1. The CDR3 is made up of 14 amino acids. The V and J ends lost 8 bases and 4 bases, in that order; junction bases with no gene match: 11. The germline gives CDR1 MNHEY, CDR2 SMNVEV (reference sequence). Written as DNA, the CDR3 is TGTGCCAGCGCCTTGAGGGGGCCGGGGTACGAGCAGTACTTC. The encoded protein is CASALRGPGYEQYF.

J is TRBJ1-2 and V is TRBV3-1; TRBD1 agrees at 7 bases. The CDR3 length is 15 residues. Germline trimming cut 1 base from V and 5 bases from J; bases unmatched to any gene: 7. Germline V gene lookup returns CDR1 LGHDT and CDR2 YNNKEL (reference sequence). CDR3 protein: CASSQGVGTEYGYTF. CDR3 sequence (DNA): TGTGCCAGCAGCCAAGGAGTTGGGACAGAGTATGGCTACACCTTC. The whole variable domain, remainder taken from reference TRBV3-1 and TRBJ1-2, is DTAVSQTPKYLVTQMGNDKSIKCEQNLGHDTMYWYKQDSKKFLKIMFSYNNKELIINETVPNRFSPKSPDKAHLNLHINSLELGDSAVYFCASSQGVGTEYGYTFGSGTRLTVV.

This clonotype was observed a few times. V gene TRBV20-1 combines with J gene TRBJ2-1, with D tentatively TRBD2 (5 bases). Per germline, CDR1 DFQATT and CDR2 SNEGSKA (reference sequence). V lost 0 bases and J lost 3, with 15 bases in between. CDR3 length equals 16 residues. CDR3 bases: TGCAGTGCTAGAGAGCCGCGGTCGGGGAACTACAATGAGCAGTTCTTC. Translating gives CSAREPRSGNYNEQFF.

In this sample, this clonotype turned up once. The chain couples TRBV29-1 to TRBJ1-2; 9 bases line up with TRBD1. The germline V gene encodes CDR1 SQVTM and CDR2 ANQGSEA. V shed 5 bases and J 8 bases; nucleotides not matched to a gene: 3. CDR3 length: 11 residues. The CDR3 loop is CSVRTGEGYTF. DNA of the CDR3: TGCAGCGTTCGGACAGGGGAAGGCTACACCTTC.

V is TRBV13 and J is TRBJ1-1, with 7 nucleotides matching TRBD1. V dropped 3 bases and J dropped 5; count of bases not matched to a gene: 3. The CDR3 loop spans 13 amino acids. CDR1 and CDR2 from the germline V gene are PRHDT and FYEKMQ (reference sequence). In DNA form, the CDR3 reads TGTGCCAGCAGCTTCGTACAGGGGACTGAAGCTTTCTTT. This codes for CASSFVQGTEAFF.

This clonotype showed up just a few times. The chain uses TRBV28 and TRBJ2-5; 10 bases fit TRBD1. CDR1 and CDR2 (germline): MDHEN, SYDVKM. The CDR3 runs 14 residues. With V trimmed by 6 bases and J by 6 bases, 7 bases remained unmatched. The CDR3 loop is CASSLGQGVKTQYF. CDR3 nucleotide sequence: TGTGCCAGCAGCCTTGGACAGGGGGTGAAGACCCAGTACTTC. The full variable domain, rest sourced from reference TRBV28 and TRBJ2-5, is DVKVTQSSRYLVKRTGEKVFLECVQDMDHENMFWYRQDPGLGLRLIYFSYDVKMKEKGDIPEGYSVSREKKERFSLILESASTNQTSMYLCASSLGQGVKTQYFGPGTRLLVL.

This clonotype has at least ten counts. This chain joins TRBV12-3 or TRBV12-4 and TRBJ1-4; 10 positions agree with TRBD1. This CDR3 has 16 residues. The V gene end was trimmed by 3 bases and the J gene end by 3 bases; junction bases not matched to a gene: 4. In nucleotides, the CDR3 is TGTGCCAGCAGTTTGGGGGACAGGGGCTCTAATGAAAAACTGTTTTTT. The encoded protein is CASSLGDRGSNEKLFF.

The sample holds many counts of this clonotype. CDR3 region: CASSYPLGAPYEQYF. The CDR3 region has the DNA TGTGCCAGCAGTTACCCACTAGGTGCCCCCTACGAGCAGTACTTC. V and J are TRBV6-5 and TRBJ2-7; tentative D call: TRBD2 (5 bases). V was trimmed by 2 bases and J by 2 bases, leaving 13 bases between them. The CDR3 length is 15 residues. In germline, CDR1 is MNHEY, CDR2 SVGAGI.

DNA of the CDR3: TGTGCCAGCAGCCAGCTGGACCGAAACAATGAGCAGTTCTTC. Its protein is CASSQLDRNNEQFF. The rearrangement links TRBV3-1 to TRBJ2-1, with no clear D. Between the trimmed V and J ends, which lost 3 bases and 5 bases, there was a span of 11 bases. CDR1 LGHDT and CDR2 YNNKEL come from the germline V gene (reference sequence). This CDR3 contains 14 residues.

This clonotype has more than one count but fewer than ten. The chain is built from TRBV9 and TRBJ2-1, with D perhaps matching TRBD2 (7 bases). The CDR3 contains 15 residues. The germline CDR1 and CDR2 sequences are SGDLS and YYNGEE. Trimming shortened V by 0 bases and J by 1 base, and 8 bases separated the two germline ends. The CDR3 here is CASSVEGGSYNEQFF. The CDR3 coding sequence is TGTGCCAGCAGCGTAGAGGGGGGGTCCTACAATGAGCAGTTCTTC. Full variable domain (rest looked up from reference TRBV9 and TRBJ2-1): DSGVTQTPKHLITATGQRVTLRCSPRSGDLSVYWYQQSLDQGLQFLIQYYNGEERAKGNILERFSAQQFPDLHSELNLSSLELGDSALYFCASSVEGGSYNEQFFGPGTRLTVL.

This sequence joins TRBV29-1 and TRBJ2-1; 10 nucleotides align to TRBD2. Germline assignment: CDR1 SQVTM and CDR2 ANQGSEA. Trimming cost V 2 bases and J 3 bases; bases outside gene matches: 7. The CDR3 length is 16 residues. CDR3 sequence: CSVETPGLAYYNEQFF. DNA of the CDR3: TGCAGCGTTGAAACCCCGGGACTAGCGTACTACAATGAGCAGTTCTTC.

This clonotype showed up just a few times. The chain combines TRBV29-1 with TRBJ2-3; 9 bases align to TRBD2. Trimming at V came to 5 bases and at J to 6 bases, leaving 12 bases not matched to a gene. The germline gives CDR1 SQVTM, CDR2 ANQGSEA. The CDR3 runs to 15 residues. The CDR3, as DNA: TGCAGCGTTACCCTACTAGCGGGTGTACTCGATACGCAGTATTTT. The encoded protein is CSVTLLAGVLDTQYF.

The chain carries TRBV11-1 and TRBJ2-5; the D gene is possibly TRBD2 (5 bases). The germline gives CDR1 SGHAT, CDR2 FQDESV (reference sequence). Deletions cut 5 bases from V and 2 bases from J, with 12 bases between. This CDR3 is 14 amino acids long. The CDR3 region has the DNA TGTGCCAGCAGCACACGCGGGTATCAAGAGACCCAGTACTTC. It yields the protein CASSTRGYQETQYF. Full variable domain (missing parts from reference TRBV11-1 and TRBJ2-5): EAEVAQSPRYKITEKSQAVAFWCDPISGHATLYWYRQILGQGPELLVQFQDESVVDDSQLPKDRFSAERLKGVDSTLKIQPAELGDSAMYLCASSTRGYQETQYFGPGTRLLVL.

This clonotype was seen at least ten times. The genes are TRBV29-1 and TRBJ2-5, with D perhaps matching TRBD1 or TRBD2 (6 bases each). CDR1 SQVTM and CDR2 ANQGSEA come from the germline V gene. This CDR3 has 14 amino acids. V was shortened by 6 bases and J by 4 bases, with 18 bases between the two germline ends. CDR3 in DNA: TGCAGCGTGGCCAACAGGGCGGGAAGAGAGACCCAGTACTTC. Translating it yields CSVANRAGRETQYF.

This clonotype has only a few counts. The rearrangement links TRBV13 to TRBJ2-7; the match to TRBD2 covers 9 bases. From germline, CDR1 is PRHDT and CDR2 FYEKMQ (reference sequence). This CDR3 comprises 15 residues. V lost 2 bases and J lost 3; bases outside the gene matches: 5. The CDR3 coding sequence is TGTGCCAGCAGCTTATCGACTAGCGGATTCTACGAGCAGTACTTC. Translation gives CASSLSTSGFYEQYF. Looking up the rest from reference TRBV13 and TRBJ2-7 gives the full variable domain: AAGVIQSPRHLIKEKRETATLKCYPIPRHDTVYWYQQGPGQDPQFLISFYEKMQSDKGSIPDRFSAQQFSDYHSELNMSSLELGDSALYFCASSLSTSGFYEQYFGPGTRLTVT.

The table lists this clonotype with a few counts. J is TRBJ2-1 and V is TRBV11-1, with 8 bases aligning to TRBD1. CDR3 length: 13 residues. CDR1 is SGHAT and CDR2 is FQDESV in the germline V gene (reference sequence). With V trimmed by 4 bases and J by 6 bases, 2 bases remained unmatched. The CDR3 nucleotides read TGTGCCAGCAGCTCCGACAGGGGCAATGAGCAGTTCTTC. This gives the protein CASSSDRGNEQFF.

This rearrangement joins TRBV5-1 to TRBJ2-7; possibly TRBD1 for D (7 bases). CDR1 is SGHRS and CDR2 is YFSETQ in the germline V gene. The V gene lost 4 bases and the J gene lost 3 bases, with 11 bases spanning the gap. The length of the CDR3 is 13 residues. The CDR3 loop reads CASSAGQFYEQYF. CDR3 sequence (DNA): TGCGCCAGCAGCGCGGGACAGTTCTACGAGCAGTACTTC.

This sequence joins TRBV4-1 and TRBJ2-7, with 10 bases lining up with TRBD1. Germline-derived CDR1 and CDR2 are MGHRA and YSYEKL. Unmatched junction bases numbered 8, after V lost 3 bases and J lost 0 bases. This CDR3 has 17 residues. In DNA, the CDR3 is TGCGCCAGCAGCCACACTGACCGGGACAGGGGCTCCTACGAGCAGTACTTC. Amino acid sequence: CASSHTDRDRGSYEQYF.

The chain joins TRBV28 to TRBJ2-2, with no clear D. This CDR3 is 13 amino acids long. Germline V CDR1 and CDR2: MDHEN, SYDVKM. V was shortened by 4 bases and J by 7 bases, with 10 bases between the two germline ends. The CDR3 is CASSWISHGELFF. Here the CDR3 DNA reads TGTGCCAGCAGTTGGATCAGCCACGGGGAGCTGTTTTTT.

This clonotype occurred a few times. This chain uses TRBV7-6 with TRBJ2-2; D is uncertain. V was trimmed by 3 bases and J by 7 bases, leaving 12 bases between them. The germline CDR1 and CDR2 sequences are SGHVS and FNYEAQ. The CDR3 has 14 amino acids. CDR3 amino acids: CASSFPPNGGELFF. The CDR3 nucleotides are TGTGCCAGCAGCTTTCCCCCGAACGGCGGGGAGCTGTTTTTT.

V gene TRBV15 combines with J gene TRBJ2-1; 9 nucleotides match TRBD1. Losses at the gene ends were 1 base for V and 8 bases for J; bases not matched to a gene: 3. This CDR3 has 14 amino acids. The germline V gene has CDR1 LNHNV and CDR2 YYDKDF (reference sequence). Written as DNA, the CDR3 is TGTGCCACCAGCAGAGGGGACAGGGTAGATGAGCAGTTCTTC. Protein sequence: CATSRGDRVDEQFF.

CDR3: CASSLGVWEDSTDTQYF. The CDR3 bases are TGTGCCAGCAGCTTAGGTGTCTGGGAGGACAGCACAGATACGCAGTATTTT. The chain joins TRBV11-2 to TRBJ2-3; D perhaps matches TRBD2 (6 bases). V shed 1 base and J shed 0 bases, with 14 bases lying between them. Germline loops: CDR1 SGHAT, CDR2 FQNNGV. This CDR3 comprises 17 residues. The complete variable domain, with remaining parts taken from reference TRBV11-2 and TRBJ2-3, reads EAGVAQSPRYKIIEKRQSVAFWCNPISGHATLYWYQQILGQGPKLLIQFQNNGVVDDSQLPKDRFSAERLKGVDSTLKIQPAKLEDSAVYLCASSLGVWEDSTDTQYFGPGTRLTVL.

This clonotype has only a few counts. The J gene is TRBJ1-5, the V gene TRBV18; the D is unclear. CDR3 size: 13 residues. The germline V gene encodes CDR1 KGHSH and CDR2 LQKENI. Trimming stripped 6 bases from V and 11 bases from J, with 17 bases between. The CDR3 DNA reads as TGTGCCAGCTCTCCCGACCGAGTTGGAGCCCAGCATTTT. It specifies CASSPDRVGAQHF.

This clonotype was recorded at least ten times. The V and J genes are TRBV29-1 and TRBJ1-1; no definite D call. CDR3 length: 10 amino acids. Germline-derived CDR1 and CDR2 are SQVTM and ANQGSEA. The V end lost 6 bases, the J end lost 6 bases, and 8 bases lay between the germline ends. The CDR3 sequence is CSVYTAEAFF. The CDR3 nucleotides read TGCAGCGTCTACACGGCTGAAGCTTTCTTT.

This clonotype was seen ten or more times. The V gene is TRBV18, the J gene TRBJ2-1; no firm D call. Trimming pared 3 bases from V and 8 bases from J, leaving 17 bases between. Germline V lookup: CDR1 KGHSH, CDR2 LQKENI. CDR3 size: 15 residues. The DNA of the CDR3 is TGTGCCAGCTCACCCGGACCAACCCGGTACCATGAGCAGTTCTTC. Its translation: CASSPGPTRYHEQFF.

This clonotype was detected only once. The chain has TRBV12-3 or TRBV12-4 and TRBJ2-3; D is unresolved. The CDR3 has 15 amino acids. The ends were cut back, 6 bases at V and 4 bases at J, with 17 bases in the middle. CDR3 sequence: CASSHRRAGSDTQYF. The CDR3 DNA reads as TGTGCCAGCAGCCACAGACGAGCCGGGTCAGATACGCAGTATTTT.

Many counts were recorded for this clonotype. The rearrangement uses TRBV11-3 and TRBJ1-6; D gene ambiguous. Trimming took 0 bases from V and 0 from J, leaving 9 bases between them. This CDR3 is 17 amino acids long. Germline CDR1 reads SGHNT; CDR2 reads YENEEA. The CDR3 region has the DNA TGTGCCAGCAGCTTAGATGGCGTAAGCTCCTATAATTCACCCCTCCACTTT. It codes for CASSLDGVSSYNSPLHF.

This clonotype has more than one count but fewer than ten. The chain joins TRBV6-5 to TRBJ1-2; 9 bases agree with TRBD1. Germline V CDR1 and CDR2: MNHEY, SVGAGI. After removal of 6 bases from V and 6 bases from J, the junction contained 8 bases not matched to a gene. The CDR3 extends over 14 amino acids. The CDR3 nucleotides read TGTGCCAGCAGCCCGGGACAGGGAGGGAATGGCTACACCTTC. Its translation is CASSPGQGGNGYTF.

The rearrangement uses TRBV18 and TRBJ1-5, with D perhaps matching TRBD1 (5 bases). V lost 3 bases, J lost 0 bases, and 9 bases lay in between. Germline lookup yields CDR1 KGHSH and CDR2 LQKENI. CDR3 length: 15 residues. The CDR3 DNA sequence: TGTGCCAGCTCACCCGGGACGGATAGCAATCAGCCCCAGCATTTT. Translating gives CASSPGTDSNQPQHF.